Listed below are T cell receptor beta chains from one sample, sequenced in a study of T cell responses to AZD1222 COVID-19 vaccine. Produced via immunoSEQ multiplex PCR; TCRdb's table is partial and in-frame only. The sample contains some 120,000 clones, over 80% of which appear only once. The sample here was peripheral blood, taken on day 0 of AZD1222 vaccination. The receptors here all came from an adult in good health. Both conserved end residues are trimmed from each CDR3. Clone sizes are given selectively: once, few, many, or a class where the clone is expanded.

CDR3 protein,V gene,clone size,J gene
TSSARLLRKSPLH,TRBV1,-,TRBJ1-6
ASSFSDRETQY,TRBV5-4,-,TRBJ2-5
ASSEAWGRDSYEQY,TRBV6-1,-,TRBJ2-7
ASSQLARAF,TRBV3-1/TRBV3-2,-,TRBJ1-1
ASSAPGANVLT,TRBV7-9,-,TRBJ2-6
ASSNWGSRGYQPQH,TRBV6-6,-,TRBJ1-5
ASSLRQRNTEAF,TRBV3-1/TRBV3-2,-,TRBJ1-1
SASGRSSYNSPLH,TRBV20-1,-,TRBJ1-6
ASSSRGLNYGYT,TRBV6-5,-,TRBJ1-2
ASSPGTARGEKLF,TRBV18,-,TRBJ1-4
ASQERTPPYEQY,TRBV7-9,-,TRBJ2-7
ASSHGTLNTGELF,TRBV6-6,-,TRBJ2-2
ASSPTGIDYGYT,TRBV18,-,TRBJ1-2
ASGSPRSGNTIY,TRBV6-5,once,TRBJ1-3
ASNELLAGGAEQY,TRBV28,-,TRBJ2-7
ASSLQGVLMNTEAF,TRBV18,-,TRBJ1-1
ASSEDRGVGNEKLF,TRBV6-1,-,TRBJ1-4
ASSTGTSSTDTQY,TRBV6-2/TRBV6-3,-,TRBJ2-3